One T cell receptor beta chain is described in this entry. Germline V lookup: CDR1 SGHDT, CDR2 YYEEEE. The CDR3 consists of 14 residues. Trimming left V 6 bases short and J 2 bases short, with 14 bases between. These data are taken from a study of blood T cell repertoires in COVID-19. At the level of the study: Acute and convalescent COVID-19 samples came from the United States, Italy and Spain. Sources were T cells, B-cell-depleted T cells, or PBMCs; the material itself was cDNA or gDNA.

In the study's own analysis: Nucleated cell counts were estimated from reference gene primer amplification. Assay used: immunoSEQ multiplex PCR; TCRdb lists only in-frame clones, some missing. The DNA gave D and trimming, while V, J and clone size come from that table. Of 120,000 to 150,000 clones in the sample, about 86% are singletons; the top ten hold 8% to 9%. Input material: peripheral blood. The J gene is TRBJ1-2, the V gene TRBV5-6; the D is unclear. This clonotype was sampled from a woman aged 50 to 60 with active or convalescent COVID-19. CDR3 sequence (DNA): TGTGCCAGCATCCGGGAGGGCAAGAACTATGGCTACACCTTC. Its protein product is CASIREGKNYGYTF.